One and the same sample provided the 11 T cell receptor beta chains below, sequenced in a study of blood T cell repertoires in COVID-19. The method was immunoSEQ multiplex PCR; TCRdb's version includes in-frame clones alone and lacks a portion of them. The table records hundreds of thousands of clones, 80% to 90% of them present only once. Sequenced input: PBMCs or T cells enriched from blood (not recorded which). The source is a man aged 25 to 40 who had recovered from COVID-19.

This chain joins TRBV30 and TRBJ2-7, with 7 positions matching TRBD1. CDR3 length: 14 residues. The trim removed 0 bases at V and 4 bases at J, leaving 6 bases unmatched. Germline V lookup: CDR1 GTSNPN, CDR2 SVGIG (reference sequence). CDR3 DNA: TGTGCCTGGAGTGTACAGGGGAGCGATTACGAGCAGTACTTC. Protein sequence: CAWSVQGSDYEQYF.

V gene TRBV5-1 combines with J gene TRBJ1-6; D is possibly TRBD1 (6 bases). The CDR3 extends over 15 amino acids. V shed 3 bases and J shed 9 bases, with 16 bases lying between them. CDR1 is SGHRS, CDR2 YFSETQ, per germline. CDR3 amino acids: CASSSEGGASSPLHF. The DNA of the CDR3 is TGCGCCAGCAGCTCGGAGGGGGGGGCATCTTCACCCCTCCACTTT.

A note on this clone: Distinct nucleotide sequences in the sample also encode this CDR3. The V and J genes are TRBV7-9 and TRBJ1-1; no reliable D call. This CDR3 is 13 amino acids long. The V end lost 1 base, the J end lost 2 bases, and 5 bases lay between the germline ends. Germline CDR1 SEHNR, CDR2 FQNEAQ (reference sequence). CDR3 residues: CASSLGQNTEAFF. For the CDR3, the DNA is TGTGCCAGCAGCTTAGGGCAAAACACTGAAGCTTTCTTT.

The J gene is TRBJ2-6, the V gene TRBV5-1; D may be TRBD2 (5 bases). V lost 2 bases and J lost 4, with 10 bases in between. Per the germline V gene, CDR1 is SGHRS and CDR2 is YFSETQ. The CDR3 loop spans 15 amino acids. The CDR3 coding sequence is TGCGCCAGCAGCTTCGATGCGGGCGGGGCCAACGTCCTGACTTTC. Translated, it gives CASSFDAGGANVLTF.

Only one count was recorded for this clone. CDR3: CASTLTGKWDQPQHF. The CDR3 coding sequence is TGTGCCAGTACCCTGACAGGGAAATGGGATCAGCCCCAGCATTTT. The chain uses TRBV19 and TRBJ1-5, with TRBD1 matching over 7 bases. This CDR3 spans 15 amino acids. J lost 5 bases, V lost 7 bases, and 11 bases had no gene match. Germline-derived CDR1 and CDR2 are LNHDA and SQIVND (reference sequence).

The chain couples TRBV28 to TRBJ2-1; 7 nucleotides agree with TRBD1. This CDR3 comprises 16 residues. Trimming cost V 6 bases and J 6 bases; bases outside gene matches: 14. Germline V gene sequence: CDR1 MDHEN, CDR2 SYDVKM. Written as DNA, the CDR3 is TGTGCCAGCAGCACGCCCGCGACAGGGTTGGGCAATGAGCAGTTCTTC. It is translated as CASSTPATGLGNEQFF.

The V and J genes are TRBV27 and TRBJ2-7; D may be TRBD2 (6 bases). The V gene lost 6 bases and the J gene lost 9 bases, with 18 bases spanning the gap. The length of the CDR3 is 13 residues. Germline loops: CDR1 MNHEY, CDR2 SMNVEV (reference sequence). Here the CDR3 reads CASSAGTPQRQYF. DNA for the CDR3: TGTGCCAGCAGCGCCGGGACTCCGCAGCGGCAGTACTTC.

This sequence joins TRBV10-2 and TRBJ2-1, with D possibly matching TRBD2 (6 bases). The germline gives CDR1 WSHSY, CDR2 SAAADI. The CDR3 is 13 amino acids. V lost 6 bases, J lost 3 bases, and 9 bases lay in between. CDR3 in DNA: TGCGCCAGCAGCGGGGGACTCTACAATGAGCAGTTCTTC. Encoded protein: CASSGGLYNEQFF.

The chain combines TRBV7-9 with TRBJ1-5, with TRBD1 matching 9 bases. V lost 3 bases to trimming and J lost 7 bases; unmatched junction nucleotides: 10. This CDR3 contains 16 residues. Germline V gene data show CDR1 as SEHNR and CDR2 as FQNEAQ (reference sequence). CDR3 DNA: TGTGCCAGCAGCTTTGGGGACAGGGCCCGGGAGCAGCCCCAGCATTTT. Translated: CASSFGDRAREQPQHF.

V is TRBV29-1 and J is TRBJ2-7, with D possibly matching TRBD2 (6 bases). Germline lookup yields CDR1 SQVTM and CDR2 ANQGSEA. The CDR3 runs to 13 residues. The V end lost 4 bases, the J end lost 8 bases, and 18 bases lay between the germline ends. The CDR3 spells CSVAPGDLFQQYF. For the CDR3, the DNA is TGCAGCGTTGCTCCGGGGGATCTCTTCCAGCAGTACTTC.

This chain uses TRBV13 with TRBJ2-5, with D possibly being TRBD2 (5 bases). The length of the CDR3 is 13 residues. V lost 5 bases to trimming and J lost 4 bases, with 11 bases between them. CDR1 is PRHDT and CDR2 is FYEKMQ in the germline V gene (reference sequence). CDR3 protein: CASSPLGGETQYF. CDR3 nucleotides: TGTGCCAGCAGCCCGCTAGGAGGAGAGACCCAGTACTTC. Based on the CDR3 plus reference TRBV13 and TRBJ2-5, the full variable domain is AAGVIQSPRHLIKEKRETATLKCYPIPRHDTVYWYQQGPGQDPQFLISFYEKMQSDKGSIPDRFSAQQFSDYHSELNMSSLELGDSALYFCASSPLGGETQYFGPGTRLLVL.